This T cell receptor (beta chain) appears in the sequencing data of a study of cytomegalovirus exposure and HLA in healthy donors. Study results and caveats: A later analysis appeared to link common viral pathogens to several of the most significant clusters.

Regarding this clone: Its antigen is not known.

The PCR had 60 Vbeta and 13 Jbeta primers. Sequenced by immunoSEQ multiplex PCR; TCRdb stores in-frame clones only, minus some. The sample carries about 200,000 clones, approximately 80% recorded once. This CDR3 region has 15 residues. Germline values: CDR1 KGHSH, CDR2 LQKENI. V lost 0 bases, J lost 4 bases, and 9 bases lay in between. The V call is TRBV18, the J call TRBJ1-4, with D perhaps TRBD1 (6 bases). The receptor was derived from a woman younger than 45 in good health and CMV-seronegative. Sequenced sample: PBMCs. CDR3 region: CASSPPGTNNEKLFF. The CDR3 DNA reads as TGTGCCAGCTCACCACCAGGGACAAATAATGAAAAACTGTTTTTT.